This T cell receptor (beta chain) was sequenced for a study of cytomegalovirus exposure and HLA in healthy donors. As for this clone: Its target is unknown.

Germline loops: CDR1 DFQATT, CDR2 SNEGSKA (reference sequence). Trimming took 5 bases from V and 3 from J; bases not matched to a gene: 0. The CDR3 is 11 amino acids. Study results and caveats: The records held CMV serostatus as the only immune exposure information.

The PCR contained 60 Vbeta and 13 Jbeta primers. Using immunoSEQ multiplex PCR, the repertoire was profiled, and TCRdb retains in-frame clones only, with some absent. The sample includes around 200,000 clones, around 88% of them seen just once. The rearrangement joins TRBV20-1 to TRBJ2-5; 7 bases agree with TRBD2. This sequence originates from a young woman in good health and CMV-seronegative. Material for sequencing was PBMCs. In nucleotides, the CDR3 is TGCAGTGCTGCGGGGGAAGAGACCCAGTACTTC. As protein: CSAAGEETQYF.